This T cell receptor (beta chain) was retrieved from a study of neurological immune-mediated disorders. This clonotype was counted many times. Trimming took 4 bases from V and 0 from J, leaving 14 bases between them. Germline V gene data show CDR1 as SGHRS and CDR2 as YFSETQ. CDR3 length: 16 residues. MiXCR, applied by TCRdb to the 5' RACE reads, yields one record per CDR3 protein. The top ten hold more than 1.5% of the sample, which has 84,000 or so distinct CDR3 sequences, about a tenth seen once. Sequencing was done on a sample of PBMCs. V usage is TRBV5-1 and J usage is TRBJ2-1, with D possibly TRBD2 on 6 matching bases. This clonotype was obtained from a man aged 35-49 years in good health. CDR3 nucleotide sequence: TGCGCCAGCAGCCCGGGAGTACAGATCTCCTACAATGAGCAGTTCTTC. Protein sequence: CASSPGVQISYNEQFF.